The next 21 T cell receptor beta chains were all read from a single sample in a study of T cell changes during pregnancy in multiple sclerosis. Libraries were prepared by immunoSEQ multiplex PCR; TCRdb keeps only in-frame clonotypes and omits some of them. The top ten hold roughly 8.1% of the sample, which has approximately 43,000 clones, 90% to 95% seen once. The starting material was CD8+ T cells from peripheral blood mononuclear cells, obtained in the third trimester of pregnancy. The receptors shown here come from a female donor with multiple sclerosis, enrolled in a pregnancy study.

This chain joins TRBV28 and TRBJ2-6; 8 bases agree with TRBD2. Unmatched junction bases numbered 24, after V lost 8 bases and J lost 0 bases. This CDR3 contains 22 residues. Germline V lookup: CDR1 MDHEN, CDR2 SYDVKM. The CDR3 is CASCAGGGSWRVVSSGANVLTF. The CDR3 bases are TGTGCCAGCTGTGCGGGGGGTGGAAGCTGGCGGGTTGTAAGCTCTGGGGCCAACGTCCTGACTTTC.

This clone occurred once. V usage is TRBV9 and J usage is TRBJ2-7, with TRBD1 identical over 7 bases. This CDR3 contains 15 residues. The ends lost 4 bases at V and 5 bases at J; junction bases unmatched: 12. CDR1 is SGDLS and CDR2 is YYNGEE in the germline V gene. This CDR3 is CASSPSQGRVDEQYF. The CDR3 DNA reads TGTGCCAGCAGCCCCTCACAGGGGCGAGTCGACGAGCAGTACTTC.

CDR3 amino acids: CASSLSPYQPQHF. CDR3 sequence (DNA): TGTGCCAGCAGTTTATCCCCATATCAGCCCCAGCATTTT. The rearrangement uses TRBV27 and TRBJ1-5; D gene uncertain. Deletions cut 0 bases from V and 5 bases from J, with 5 bases between. From germline, CDR1 is MNHEY and CDR2 SMNVEV (reference sequence). CDR3 size: 13 residues.

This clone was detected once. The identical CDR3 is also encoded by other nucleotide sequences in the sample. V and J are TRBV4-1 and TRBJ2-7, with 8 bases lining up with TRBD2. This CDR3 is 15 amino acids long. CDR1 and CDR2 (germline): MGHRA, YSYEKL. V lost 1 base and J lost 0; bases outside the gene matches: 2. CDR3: CASSQVSGSSYEQYF. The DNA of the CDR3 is TGCGCCAGCAGCCAAGTAAGCGGGAGCTCCTACGAGCAGTACTTC.

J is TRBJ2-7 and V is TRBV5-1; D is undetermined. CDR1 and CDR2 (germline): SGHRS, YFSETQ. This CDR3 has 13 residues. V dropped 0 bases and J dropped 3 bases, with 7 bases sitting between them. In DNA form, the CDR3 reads TGCGCCAGCAGCTTGGACTTTAGCTACGAGCAGTACTTC. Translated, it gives CASSLDFSYEQYF.

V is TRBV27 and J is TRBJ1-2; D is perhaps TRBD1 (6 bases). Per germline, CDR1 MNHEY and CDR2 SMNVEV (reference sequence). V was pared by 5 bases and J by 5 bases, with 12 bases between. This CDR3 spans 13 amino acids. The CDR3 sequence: CASSIGTGYGYTF. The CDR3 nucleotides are TGTGCCAGCAGTATAGGAACAGGGTATGGCTACACCTTC.

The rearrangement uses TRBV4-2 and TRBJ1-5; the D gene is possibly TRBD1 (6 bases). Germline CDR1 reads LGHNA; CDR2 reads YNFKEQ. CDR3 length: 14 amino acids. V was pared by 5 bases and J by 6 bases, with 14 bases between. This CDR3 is CASSARGGPQPQHF. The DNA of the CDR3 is TGTGCCAGCAGCGCTCGAGGGGGTCCTCAGCCCCAGCATTTT.

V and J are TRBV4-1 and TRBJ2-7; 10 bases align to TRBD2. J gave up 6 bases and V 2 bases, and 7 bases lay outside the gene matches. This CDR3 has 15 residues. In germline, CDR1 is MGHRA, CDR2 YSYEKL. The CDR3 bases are TGCGCCAGCAGCCAACCGTCTAGCGGGAGATCCGAGCAGTACTTC. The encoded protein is CASSQPSSGRSEQYF.

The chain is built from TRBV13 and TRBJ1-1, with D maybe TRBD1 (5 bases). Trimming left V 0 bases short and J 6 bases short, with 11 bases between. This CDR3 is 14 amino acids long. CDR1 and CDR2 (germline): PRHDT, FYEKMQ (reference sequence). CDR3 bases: TGTGCCAGCAGCTTAGGTGGGGCAAGCGCTGAAGCTTTCTTT. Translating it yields CASSLGGASAEAFF.

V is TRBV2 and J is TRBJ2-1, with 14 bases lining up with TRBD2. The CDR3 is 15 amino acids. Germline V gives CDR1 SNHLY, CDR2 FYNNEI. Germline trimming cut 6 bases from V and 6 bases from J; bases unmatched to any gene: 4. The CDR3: CASRPGTSGSNEQFF. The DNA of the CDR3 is TGTGCCAGCAGACCGGGGACTAGCGGGAGCAATGAGCAGTTCTTC.

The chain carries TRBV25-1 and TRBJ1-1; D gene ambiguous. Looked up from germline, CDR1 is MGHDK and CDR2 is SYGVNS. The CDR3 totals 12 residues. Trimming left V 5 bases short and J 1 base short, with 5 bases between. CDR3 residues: CASSPGNTEAFF. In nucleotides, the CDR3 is TGTGCCAGCAGTCCCGGGAACACTGAAGCTTTCTTT. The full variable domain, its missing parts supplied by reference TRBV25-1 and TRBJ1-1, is EADIYQTPRYLVIGTGKKITLECSQTMGHDKMYWYQQDPGMELHLIHYSYGVNSTEKGDLSSESTVSRIRTEHFPLTLESARPSHTSQYLCASSPGNTEAFFGQGTRLTVV.

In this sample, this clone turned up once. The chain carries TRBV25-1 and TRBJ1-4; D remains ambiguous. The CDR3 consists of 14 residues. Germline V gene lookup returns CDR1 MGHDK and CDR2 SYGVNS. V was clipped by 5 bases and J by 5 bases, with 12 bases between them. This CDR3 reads CASSNSGLNEKLFF. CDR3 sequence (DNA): TGTGCCAGCAGTAACAGTGGGTTGAATGAAAAACTGTTTTTT.

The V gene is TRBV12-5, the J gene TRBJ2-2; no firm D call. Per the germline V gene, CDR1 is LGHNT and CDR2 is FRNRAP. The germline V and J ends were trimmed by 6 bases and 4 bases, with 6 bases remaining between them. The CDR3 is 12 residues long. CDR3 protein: CASGPSTGELFF. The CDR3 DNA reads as TGTGCTAGTGGCCCCTCCACCGGGGAGCTGTTTTTT.

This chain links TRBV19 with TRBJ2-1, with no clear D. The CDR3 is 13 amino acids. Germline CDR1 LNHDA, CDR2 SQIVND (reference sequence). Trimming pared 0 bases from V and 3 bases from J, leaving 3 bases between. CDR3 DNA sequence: TGTGCCAGTAGTATAGACAGCTACAATGAGCAGTTCTTC. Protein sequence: CASSIDSYNEQFF.

The CDR3 nucleotides read TGTGCCAGCAGCCAGCCCGGGGTCAGGGGGAGTGGTGGACTGTTTTTT. Amino acids: CASSQPGVRGSGGLFF. This chain connects TRBV4-2 to TRBJ1-4, with TRBD1 matching 7 bases. Trimming at V came to 3 bases and at J to 13 bases, leaving 17 bases not matched to a gene. In germline, CDR1 is LGHNA, CDR2 YNFKEQ. The CDR3 length is 16 residues.

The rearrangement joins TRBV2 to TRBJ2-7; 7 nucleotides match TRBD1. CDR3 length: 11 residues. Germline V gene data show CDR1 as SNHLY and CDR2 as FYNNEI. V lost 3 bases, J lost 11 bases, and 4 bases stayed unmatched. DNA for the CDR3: TGTGCCAGCAGTGATTGGCAGGGGGAGTACTTC. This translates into CASSDWQGEYF.

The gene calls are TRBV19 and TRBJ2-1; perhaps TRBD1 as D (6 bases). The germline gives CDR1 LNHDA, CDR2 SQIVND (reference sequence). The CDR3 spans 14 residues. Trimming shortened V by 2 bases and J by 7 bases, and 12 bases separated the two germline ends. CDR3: CASSILTGNNEQFF. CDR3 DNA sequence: TGTGCCAGTAGTATACTAACAGGGAATAATGAGCAGTTCTTC.

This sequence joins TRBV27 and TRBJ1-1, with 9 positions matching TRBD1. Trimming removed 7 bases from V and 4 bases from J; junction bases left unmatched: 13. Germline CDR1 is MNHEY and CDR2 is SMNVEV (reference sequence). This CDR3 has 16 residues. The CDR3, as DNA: TGTGCCAGCACCTCTAGGGGGACAGGGAGGGTCACTGAAGCTTTCTTT. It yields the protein CASTSRGTGRVTEAFF.

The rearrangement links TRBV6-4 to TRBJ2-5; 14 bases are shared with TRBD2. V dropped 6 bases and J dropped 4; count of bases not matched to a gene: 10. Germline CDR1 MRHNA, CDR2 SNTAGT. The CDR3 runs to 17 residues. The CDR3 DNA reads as TGTGCCAGCAGCGTTGGACTAGCGGGAGGATCAGGAGAGACCCAGTACTTC. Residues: CASSVGLAGGSGETQYF.

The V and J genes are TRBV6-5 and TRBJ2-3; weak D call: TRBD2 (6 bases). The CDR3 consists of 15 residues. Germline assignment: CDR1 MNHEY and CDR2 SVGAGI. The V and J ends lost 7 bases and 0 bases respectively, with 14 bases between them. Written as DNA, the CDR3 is TGTGCCAGCACCTTGCTGGGAGGTAGCACAGATACGCAGTATTTT. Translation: CASTLLGGSTDTQYF.

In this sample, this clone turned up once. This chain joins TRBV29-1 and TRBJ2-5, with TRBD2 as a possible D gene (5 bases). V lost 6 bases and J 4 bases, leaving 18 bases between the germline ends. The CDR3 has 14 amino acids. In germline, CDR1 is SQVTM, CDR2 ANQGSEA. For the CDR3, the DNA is TGCAGCGTAGCCGCCGGGATCGCGTCAGAGACCCAGTACTTC. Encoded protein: CSVAAGIASETQYF.